These 25 T cell receptor beta chains came from one sample sequenced in a study of beta chain features in type 1 diabetes. The isolated RNA, all of it, was reverse transcribed, so expressed TCRB transcripts were what got sequenced. The assay was immunoSEQ multiplex PCR, and TCRdb's table has in-frame clones only and misses some. The sample has about 220,000 clones, 11% seen once. The material sequenced was central memory CD4+ T cells from blood. The receptors come from a man younger than 35 in good health.

About this clone: This may stem from a read error, because a much larger clone lies one nucleotide away. The rearrangement links TRBV30 to TRBJ1-4, with TRBD1 matching 7 bases. The CDR3 is 16 amino acids. Germline V gene sequence: CDR1 GTSNPN, CDR2 SVGIG (reference sequence). The CDR3 DNA reads as TGTGCCTGGAGCCGAAGTAATAAGGGGGCTAATGAAAAACTGGTTTTT. Amino acid sequence: CAWSRSNKGANEKLVF.

This clone appeared a few times. CDR3 nucleotides: TGTGCCATCCGCGCTGGGATGGGGGAGACCCAGTACTTC. Its translation: CAIRAGMGETQYF. V usage is TRBV10-3 and J usage is TRBJ2-5; no definite D call. The germline CDR1 and CDR2 sequences are ENHRY and SYGVKD. The CDR3 has 13 amino acids. Between the trimmed V and J ends, which lost 8 bases and 5 bases, there was a span of 15 bases.

This clone appeared once. This rearrangement joins TRBV6-5 to TRBJ2-1, with 10 bases lining up with TRBD1. Germline CDR1 MNHEY, CDR2 SVGAGI. J gave up 3 bases and V 4 bases, and 6 bases lay outside the gene matches. The CDR3 has 16 amino acids. In DNA, the CDR3 is TGTGCCAGCAGTTCCCCACGGACAGGGGGCTACAATGAGCAGTTCTTC. Protein sequence: CASSSPRTGGYNEQFF.

In this sample, this clone turned up a few times. The chain is built from TRBV7-3 and TRBJ2-3; 8 nucleotides line up with TRBD1. The ends lost 5 bases at V and 0 bases at J; junction bases unmatched: 4. Germline CDR1 SGHTA, CDR2 FQGTGA. The CDR3 loop spans 15 amino acids. CDR3 DNA: TGTGCCAGCAGCCAGGGACAGGCTAGCACAGATACGCAGTATTTT. It encodes CASSQGQASTDTQYF. The full variable domain, in which reference TRBV7-3 and TRBJ2-3 provide the parts outside the CDR3, is GAGVSQTPSNKVTEKGKYVELRCDPISGHTALYWYRQSLGQGPEFLIYFQGTGAADDSGLPNDRFFAVRPEGSVSTLKIQRTERGDSAVYLCASSQGQASTDTQYFGPGTRLTVL.

This clone was picked up many times. The chain uses TRBV7-2 and TRBJ2-1; 8 positions match TRBD2. V dropped 4 bases and J dropped 3; count of bases not matched to a gene: 8. The CDR3 consists of 16 residues. Per the germline V gene, CDR1 is SGHTA and CDR2 is FQGNSA. CDR3 bases: TGTGCCAGCAGCTCCCAAGCGGGGGTTATCTACAATGAGCAGTTCTTC. This sequence encodes CASSSQAGVIYNEQFF.

This clone came up a few times. CDR3 nucleotides: TGTGCCATCAGTGAGTCGACAGGGGGCGGCTCTGGGGCCAACGTCCTGACTTTC. This encodes CAISESTGGGSGANVLTF. The V call is TRBV10-3, the J call TRBJ2-6, with 10 bases lining up with TRBD1. The CDR3 is 18 residues long. V lost 0 bases to trimming and J lost 0 bases; unmatched junction nucleotides: 2. From germline, CDR1 is ENHRY and CDR2 SYGVKD.

This clone was counted many times. The chain couples TRBV29-1 to TRBJ2-6; D unresolved. The V gene lost 5 bases and the J gene lost 1 base, with 6 bases spanning the gap. The CDR3 runs 13 residues. Germline V gene data show CDR1 as SQVTM and CDR2 as ANQGSEA. CDR3 in amino acids: CSVYRSGANVLTF. The CDR3 coding sequence is TGCAGCGTTTACCGGTCTGGGGCCAACGTCCTGACTTTC.

This clone was seen at least ten times. The V gene is TRBV28, the J gene TRBJ2-5; 10 positions match TRBD1. Losses at the gene ends were 4 bases for V and 4 bases for J; bases not matched to a gene: 3. Germline-derived CDR1 and CDR2 are MDHEN and SYDVKM. This CDR3 has 14 residues. The CDR3 protein is CASSSWTGGETQYF. The CDR3 bases are TGTGCCAGCAGTTCCTGGACAGGGGGAGAGACCCAGTACTTC.

This clone was found many times. The same CDR3 can be traced to other DNA sequences in this sample. This chain links TRBV7-9 with TRBJ2-1, with D maybe TRBD2 (5 bases). V lost 5 bases and J 1 base, leaving 6 bases between the germline ends. The germline gives CDR1 SEHNR, CDR2 FQNEAQ (reference sequence). CDR3 length: 13 amino acids. The CDR3 coding sequence is TGTGCCAGCAGCCCGGGGTCCTACAATGAGCAGTTCTTC. Protein product: CASSPGSYNEQFF.

The table lists this clone with many counts. The rearrangement links TRBV5-1 to TRBJ2-1; TRBD1 or TRBD2 may be the D gene (5 bases each). Trimming removed 0 bases from V and 8 bases from J, with 15 bases in between. The CDR3 length is 15 residues. In germline, CDR1 is SGHRS, CDR2 YFSETQ. In DNA form, the CDR3 reads TGCGCCAGCAGCTTGGAAGGGTCAGGGACCGATGAGCAGTTCTTC. Translation: CASSLEGSGTDEQFF.

The chain couples TRBV30 to TRBJ1-1, with unresolved D. Germline loops: CDR1 GTSNPN, CDR2 SVGIG (reference sequence). Trimming took 2 bases from V and 6 from J, leaving 7 bases between them. The CDR3 runs to 11 residues. Written as DNA, the CDR3 is TGTGCCTGGAGTTCGGCGGCTGAAGCTTTCTTT. This codes for CAWSSAAEAFF.

The J gene is TRBJ2-1, the V gene TRBV29-1; 8 bases agree with TRBD2. The J segment lost 9 bases and the V segment lost 6 bases, leaving 7 bases of the junction unmatched. The CDR3 contains 12 residues. Germline V gives CDR1 SQVTM, CDR2 ANQGSEA. The CDR3 DNA sequence: TGCAGCGTGGGGACTAGGCCCGGTGAGCAGTTCTTC. As protein: CSVGTRPGEQFF.

A few counts support this clone. A far larger clone is only one base removed, so a read error is likely. The CDR3 DNA sequence: TGTGCCAGCAGCGACCAAGAGACCCAGTACTTC. Translated, it gives CASSDQETQYF. The chain is built from TRBV11-2 and TRBJ2-5; D ambiguous. This CDR3 contains 11 residues. V lost 5 bases, J lost 0 bases, and 1 base lay in between. Germline loops: CDR1 SGHAT, CDR2 FQNNGV.

The chain couples TRBV25-1 to TRBJ2-3; D call uncertain. V was trimmed by 0 bases and J by 0 bases, leaving 7 bases between them. This CDR3 comprises 15 residues. The germline V gene encodes CDR1 MGHDK and CDR2 SYGVNS. CDR3 in amino acids: CASSEYSVSTDTQYF. The CDR3 nucleotides are TGTGCCAGCAGTGAATACAGTGTGAGCACAGATACGCAGTATTTT.

Regarding this clone: A read error is possible here, since a much larger clone lies one base away. V and J are TRBV4-2 and TRBJ2-2; D is perhaps TRBD1 (6 bases). This CDR3 spans 15 amino acids. V was pared by 1 base and J by 0 bases, with 6 bases between. Per germline, CDR1 LGHNA and CDR2 YNFKEQ. The CDR3 DNA sequence: TGTGCCAGCAGCCAAGGACAGGCGAACACCGGGGAGCTGTTTTTT. Translation gives CASSQGQANTGELFF.

A remark on this clone: A junction boundary mismatches the germline segment, possibly from a read error. The chain joins TRBV5-1 to TRBJ2-1; 9 nucleotides agree with TRBD2. CDR3 length equals 17 residues. Germline V gives CDR1 SGHRS, CDR2 YFSETQ. CDR3 sequence reads: CASRFEFSGSSYNEQFF. CDR3 nucleotides: TGCGCCAGCCGCTTCGAGTTTAGCGGGAGCTCCTACAATGAGCAGTTCTTC.

This clone was seen at least ten times. The chain couples TRBV18 to TRBJ2-5, with D possibly TRBD1 on 5 matching bases. With 1 base removed from V and 5 bases from J, the gap between germline ends came to 8 bases. Germline V gene sequence: CDR1 KGHSH, CDR2 LQKENI. The CDR3 extends over 13 amino acids. The CDR3: CASSPQGHETQYF. The CDR3 nucleotides read TGTGCCAGCTCACCACAGGGGCATGAGACCCAGTACTTC.

There are a few counts of this clone. The rearrangement links TRBV6-6 to TRBJ2-2, with D uncertain. The V and J ends lost 5 bases and 9 bases respectively, with 16 bases between them. The CDR3 covers 14 residues. Germline CDR1 MNHNY, CDR2 SVGAGI (reference sequence). Here the CDR3 reads CASSGPRSNRELFF. The CDR3 DNA reads as TGTGCCAGCAGTGGTCCCCGTTCGAACCGGGAGCTGTTTTTT.

This clone appeared a few times. The chain couples TRBV19 to TRBJ2-2, with D perhaps TRBD2 (6 bases). This CDR3 is 16 amino acids long. V lost 8 bases, J lost 4 bases, and 20 bases lay in between. Per germline, CDR1 LNHDA and CDR2 SQIVND (reference sequence). The CDR3 loop is CASSPTAGRFTGELFF. CDR3 DNA sequence: TGTGCCAGTTCGCCGACGGCGGGAAGATTCACCGGGGAGCTGTTTTTT.

The CDR3 nucleotides are TGTGCCAGCAGCACCTCAACAGGGAGTAGCCAGCCCCAGCATTTT. As protein: CASSTSTGSSQPQHF. The chain recombines TRBV7-8 with TRBJ1-5; the D gene is possibly TRBD1 (6 bases). Deletions cut 5 bases from V and 7 bases from J, with 18 bases between. Germline V lookup: CDR1 SGHVS, CDR2 FQNEAQ. CDR3 size: 15 residues.

This clone has more than one count but fewer than ten. The chain is built from TRBV5-1 and TRBJ2-1, with TRBD2 matching over 8 bases. V was pared by 1 base and J by 8 bases, with 5 bases of the junction left unmatched. CDR3 length equals 14 residues. In germline, CDR1 is SGHRS, CDR2 YFSETQ. The chain's CDR3 is CASSLTGGPDEQFF. Written as DNA, the CDR3 is TGCGCCAGCAGCTTGACGGGAGGGCCCGATGAGCAGTTCTTC.

The rearrangement joins TRBV30 to TRBJ1-2; 9 bases align to TRBD1. Germline V lookup: CDR1 GTSNPN, CDR2 SVGIG (reference sequence). V dropped 1 base and J dropped 6; count of bases not matched to a gene: 15. The CDR3 extends over 17 amino acids. The DNA of the CDR3 is TGTGCCTGGAGTGAACAGGGGGCGGCCTTCGAAGGCCATGGCTACACCTTC. This codes for CAWSEQGAAFEGHGYTF.

A few counts support this clone. V usage is TRBV5-6 and J usage is TRBJ2-5; 11 nucleotides align to TRBD2. Germline CDR1 SGHDT, CDR2 YYEEEE. The length of the CDR3 is 16 residues. V lost 3 bases to trimming and J lost 5 bases; unmatched junction nucleotides: 9. The CDR3 DNA reads as TGTGCCAGCAGCTCGACTAGCGGGAAGACTTGGGAGACCCAGTACTTC. This codes for CASSSTSGKTWETQYF. Variable domain in full (rest from reference TRBV5-6 and TRBJ2-5): DAGVTQSPTHLIKTRGQQVTLRCSPKSGHDTVSWYQQALGQGPQFIFQYYEEEERQRGNFPDRFSGHQFPNYSSELNVNALLLGDSALYLCASSSTSGKTWETQYFGPGTRLLVL.

This clone was counted a few times. This chain uses TRBV29-1 with TRBJ1-4, with D perhaps TRBD1 (5 bases). The V end lost 8 bases, the J end lost 3 bases, and 10 bases lay between the germline ends. The CDR3 contains 12 residues. From germline, CDR1 is SQVTM and CDR2 ANQGSEA. This chain's CDR3 is CSRGTPNEKLFF. The CDR3, as DNA: TGCAGCCGCGGGACGCCTAATGAAAAACTGTTTTTT.

The chain's CDR3 is CASSYSSTYEQYF. The CDR3 region has the DNA TGTGCCAGCAGTTACTCGAGCACCTACGAGCAGTACTTC. The genes are TRBV6-6 and TRBJ2-7; D is unclear. The ends were cut back, 0 bases at V and 2 bases at J, with 5 bases in the middle. The CDR3 spans 13 residues. CDR1 is MNHNY and CDR2 is SVGAGI in the germline V gene (reference sequence).